These 18 T cell receptor beta chains originate from one sample sequenced in a study of blood T cell repertoires in COVID-19. Produced via immunoSEQ multiplex PCR; TCRdb's table is partial and in-frame only. There are more than 100,000 clones in the sample; about 92% occur only once, and over 15% lies in the top ten. Sequenced: peripheral blood. These receptors were collected from a woman of 80 years or more in a cohort sampled during active COVID-19.

The chain carries TRBV19 and TRBJ2-2; D may be TRBD2 (5 bases). Germline loops: CDR1 LNHDA, CDR2 SQIVND (reference sequence). V lost 3 bases and J 0 bases, leaving 8 bases between the germline ends. The CDR3 sequence is 15 residues long. CDR3 amino acids: CASSMGEANTGELFF. The CDR3 nucleotides are TGTGCCAGTAGTATGGGAGAGGCGAACACCGGGGAGCTGTTTTTT.

V gene TRBV6-5 combines with J gene TRBJ2-7, with 9 bases that match TRBD1. Germline CDR1 and CDR2: MNHEY and SVGAGI. The CDR3 runs 13 residues. The V segment lost 5 bases and the J segment 6 bases; nucleotides outside the gene matches: 5. The DNA of the CDR3 is TGTGCCAGCAGTCCCGGGACAGGGACCGAGCAGTACTTC. Protein product: CASSPGTGTEQYF.

The chain joins TRBV6-2 or TRBV6-3 to TRBJ1-2, with D unclear. Germline-derived CDR1 and CDR2 are MNHEY and SVGEGT. V dropped 4 bases and J dropped 7 bases, with 7 bases sitting between them. The CDR3 is 11 amino acids. CDR3 bases: TGTGCCAGCAGTTCCTGGCTTGGCTACACCTTC. This translates into CASSSWLGYTF.

The chain couples TRBV7-9 to TRBJ1-1, with 7 nucleotides matching TRBD1. The CDR3 spans 13 residues. Germline V lookup: CDR1 SEHNR, CDR2 FQNEAQ (reference sequence). The trim removed 1 base at V and 4 bases at J, leaving 0 bases unmatched. The chain's CDR3 is CASSLDRGTEAFF. CDR3 in DNA: TGTGCCAGCAGCTTAGACAGGGGCACTGAAGCTTTCTTT.

The gene calls are TRBV7-3 and TRBJ2-1; TRBD2 matches 8 bases. The CDR3 covers 13 residues. The V and J ends lost 3 bases and 9 bases, in that order; junction bases with no gene match: 4. Per germline, CDR1 SGHTA and CDR2 FQGTGA. This chain's CDR3 is CASSFGGLGEQFF. The CDR3 DNA follows: TGTGCCAGCAGCTTTGGGGGACTAGGTGAGCAGTTCTTC. Supplemented by reference TRBV7-3 and TRBJ2-1, the full variable domain reads GAGVSQTPSNKVTEKGKYVELRCDPISGHTALYWYRQSLGQGPEFLIYFQGTGAADDSGLPNDRFFAVRPEGSVSTLKIQRTERGDSAVYLCASSFGGLGEQFFGPGTRLTVL.

The CDR3 sequence is CASRGRVGSYEQYF. CDR3 bases: TGTGCCAGTAGGGGCAGGGTAGGCTCCTACGAGCAGTACTTC. The chain recombines TRBV19 with TRBJ2-7; maybe TRBD1 (5 bases). Germline CDR1 is LNHDA and CDR2 is SQIVND (reference sequence). V gave up 6 bases and J gave up 0 bases, with 12 bases separating them. The CDR3 loop spans 14 amino acids. Full variable domain (outside the CDR3, taken from reference TRBV19 and TRBJ2-7): DGGITQSPKYLFRKEGQNVTLSCEQNLNHDAMYWYRQDPGQGLRLIYYSQIVNDFQKGDIAEGYSVSREKKESFPLTVTSAQKNPTAFYLCASRGRVGSYEQYFGPGTRLTVT.

The chain has TRBV10-2 and TRBJ1-2, with 9 bases aligning to TRBD1. V lost 8 bases, J lost 4 bases, and 14 bases stayed unmatched. Germline V gene lookup returns CDR1 WSHSY and CDR2 SAAADI. This CDR3 is built from 16 residues. The CDR3 DNA reads as TGCGCCAGCGTTTTTGGGGACAGGGTTTCCCTCTATGGCTACACCTTC. It yields the protein CASVFGDRVSLYGYTF.

CDR3 in amino acids: CSASGQGAQAEQYF. The DNA for the CDR3 is TGCAGTGCTAGTGGACAGGGGGCTCAGGCCGAGCAGTACTTC. This chain uses TRBV20-1 with TRBJ2-7; 11 positions match TRBD1. The CDR3 has 14 amino acids. Germline CDR1 and CDR2: DFQATT and SNEGSKA (reference sequence). The trim removed 3 bases at V and 6 bases at J, leaving 7 bases unmatched.

The V gene is TRBV5-5, the J gene TRBJ2-2; D is undetermined. Germline loops: CDR1 SGHKS, CDR2 YYEKEE (reference sequence). The CDR3 contains 15 residues. V was clipped by 1 base and J by 0 bases, with 7 bases between them. The CDR3 protein is CASSLRQANTGELFF. The CDR3 DNA follows: TGTGCCAGCAGCTTGCGTCAGGCGAACACCGGGGAGCTGTTTTTT.

This chain links TRBV5-5 with TRBJ1-4; D remains ambiguous. The CDR3 runs 16 residues. V dropped 0 bases and J dropped 1 base, with 10 bases sitting between them. CDR1 is SGHKS and CDR2 is YYEKEE in the germline V gene (reference sequence). CDR3 sequence reads: CASSLGGALTNEKLFF. DNA for the CDR3: TGTGCCAGCAGCTTGGGGGGAGCGTTAACTAATGAAAAACTGTTTTTT.

The CDR3: CASSIGPSGQFGYTF. The CDR3 DNA reads TGTGCCAGTAGTATAGGCCCCTCAGGACAGTTCGGCTACACCTTC. The chain combines TRBV19 with TRBJ1-2, with TRBD1 as a possible D gene (6 bases). The CDR3 spans 15 residues. V was trimmed by 1 base and J by 8 bases, leaving 17 bases between them. Germline assignment: CDR1 LNHDA and CDR2 SQIVND (reference sequence).

V is TRBV28 and J is TRBJ2-1; 7 positions match TRBD1. Germline V gene data show CDR1 as MDHEN and CDR2 as SYDVKM. V shed 6 bases, J shed 2 bases, and the junction held 10 bases outside the gene matches. CDR3 length equals 16 residues. CDR3 residues: CASRIYADRAYNEQFF. Written as DNA, the CDR3 is TGTGCCAGCAGGATTTATGCCGACAGGGCCTACAATGAGCAGTTCTTC.

A word on this clone: At one boundary the junction diverges from the germline segment, which might be a read error. This chain joins TRBV30 and TRBJ2-7, with 8 positions matching TRBD1. CDR3 length: 12 residues. The germline CDR1 and CDR2 sequences are GTSNPN and SVGIG (reference sequence). The CDR3 loop reads CAWSTPGGLCGF. CDR3 bases: TGTGCCTGGAGTACACCAGGGGGCCTGTGTGGCTTC.

The chain joins TRBV3-1 (or the pseudogene TRBV3-2) to TRBJ2-1; no clear D gene. Germline V gene lookup returns CDR1 LGHDT and CDR2 YNNKEL (reference sequence). Trimming left V 4 bases short and J 2 bases short, with 6 bases between. The CDR3 consists of 13 residues. CDR3 in DNA: TGTGCCAGCAGCCGTCAGACCTACAATGAGCAGTTCTTC. Translated, it gives CASSRQTYNEQFF.

This clone was detected once. The CDR3 sequence: CASSRGRSYTDTQYF. The CDR3 nucleotides read TGTGCCAGTAGTAGGGGCCGGAGCTACACAGATACGCAGTATTTT. This chain connects TRBV19 to TRBJ2-3; maybe TRBD1 (5 bases). Germline loops: CDR1 LNHDA, CDR2 SQIVND (reference sequence). The CDR3 totals 15 residues. V was trimmed by 4 bases and J by 2 bases, leaving 13 bases between them.

V and J are TRBV29-1 and TRBJ2-6, with a weak D call TRBD1 (6 bases). The CDR3 is 14 amino acids. Deletions cut 5 bases from V and 4 bases from J, with 12 bases between. Per the germline V gene, CDR1 is SQVTM and CDR2 is ANQGSEA. The CDR3 DNA sequence: TGCAGCGTTCTAACAGGGTCCGGGGCCAACGTCCTGACTTTC. The encoded protein is CSVLTGSGANVLTF.

The chain combines TRBV19 with TRBJ2-3, with 9 nucleotides matching TRBD2. Germline assignment: CDR1 LNHDA and CDR2 SQIVND (reference sequence). With 3 bases clipped from V and 3 bases from J, the junction kept 13 bases outside the gene matches. The CDR3 covers 18 residues. The CDR3: CASSIGSGSRGWTDTQYF. The CDR3 nucleotides read TGTGCCAGTAGTATCGGTAGCGGGAGTAGGGGGTGGACAGATACGCAGTATTTT.

The genes are TRBV7-3 and TRBJ2-5; D perhaps matches TRBD1 (5 bases). Germline values: CDR1 SGHTA, CDR2 FQGTGA. CDR3 size: 13 residues. V was shortened by 6 bases and J by 3 bases, with 11 bases between the two germline ends. The CDR3, as DNA: TGTGCCAGCAGTTCCGACAGAGAAGAGACCCAGTACTTC. Its protein is CASSSDREETQYF.